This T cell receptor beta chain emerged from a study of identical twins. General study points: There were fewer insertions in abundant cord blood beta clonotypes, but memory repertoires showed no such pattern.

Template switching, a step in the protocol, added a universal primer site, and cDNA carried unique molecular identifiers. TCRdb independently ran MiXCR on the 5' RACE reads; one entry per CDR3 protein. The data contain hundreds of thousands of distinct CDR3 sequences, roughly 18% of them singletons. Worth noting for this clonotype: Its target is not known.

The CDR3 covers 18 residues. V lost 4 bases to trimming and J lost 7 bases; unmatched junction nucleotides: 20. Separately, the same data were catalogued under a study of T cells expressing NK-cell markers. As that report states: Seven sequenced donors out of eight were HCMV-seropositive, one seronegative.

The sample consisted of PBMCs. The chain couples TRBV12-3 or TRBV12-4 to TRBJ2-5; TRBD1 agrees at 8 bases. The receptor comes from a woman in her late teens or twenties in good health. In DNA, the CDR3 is TGTGCCAGCAGTTATCGACTAGGAGGACAGGGAAAAGAGCGGACCCAGTACTTC. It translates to CASSYRLGGQGKERTQYF.